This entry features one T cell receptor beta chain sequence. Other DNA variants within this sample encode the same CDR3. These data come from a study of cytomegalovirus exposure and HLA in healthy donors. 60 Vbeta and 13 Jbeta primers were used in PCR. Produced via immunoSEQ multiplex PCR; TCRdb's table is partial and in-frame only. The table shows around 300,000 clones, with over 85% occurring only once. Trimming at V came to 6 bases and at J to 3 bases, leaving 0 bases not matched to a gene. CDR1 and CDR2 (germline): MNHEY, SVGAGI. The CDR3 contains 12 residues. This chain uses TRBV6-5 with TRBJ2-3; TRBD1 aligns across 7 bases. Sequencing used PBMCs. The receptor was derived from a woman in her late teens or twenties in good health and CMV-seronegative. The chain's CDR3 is CASSRGTDTQYF. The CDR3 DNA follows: TGTGCCAGCAGCAGGGGGACAGATACGCAGTATTTT.